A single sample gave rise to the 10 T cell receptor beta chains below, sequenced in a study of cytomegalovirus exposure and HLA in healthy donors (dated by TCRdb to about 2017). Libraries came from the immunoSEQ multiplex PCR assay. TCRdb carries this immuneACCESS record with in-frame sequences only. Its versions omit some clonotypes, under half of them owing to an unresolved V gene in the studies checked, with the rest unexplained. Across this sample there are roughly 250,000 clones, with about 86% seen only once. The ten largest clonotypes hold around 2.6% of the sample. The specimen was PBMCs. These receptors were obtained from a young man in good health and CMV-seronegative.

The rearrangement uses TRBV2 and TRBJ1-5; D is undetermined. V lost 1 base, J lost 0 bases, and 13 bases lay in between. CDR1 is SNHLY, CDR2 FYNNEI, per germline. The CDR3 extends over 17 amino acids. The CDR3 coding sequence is TGTGCCAGCAGTGAAGGGAGGACGGAATATAGCAATCAGCCCCAGCATTTT. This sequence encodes CASSEGRTEYSNQPQHF. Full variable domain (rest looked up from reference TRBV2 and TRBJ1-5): EPEVTQTPSHQVTQMGQEVILRCVPISNHLYFYWYRQILGQKVEFLVSFYNNEISEKSEIFDDQFSVERPDGSNFTLKIRSTKLEDSAMYFCASSEGRTEYSNQPQHFGDGTRLSIL.

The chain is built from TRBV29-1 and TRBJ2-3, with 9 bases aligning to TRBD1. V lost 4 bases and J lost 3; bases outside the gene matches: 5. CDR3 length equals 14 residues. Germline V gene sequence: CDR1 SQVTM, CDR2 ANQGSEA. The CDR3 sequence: CSVGGTGWTDTQYF. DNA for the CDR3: TGCAGCGTTGGAGGGACAGGGTGGACAGATACGCAGTATTTT.

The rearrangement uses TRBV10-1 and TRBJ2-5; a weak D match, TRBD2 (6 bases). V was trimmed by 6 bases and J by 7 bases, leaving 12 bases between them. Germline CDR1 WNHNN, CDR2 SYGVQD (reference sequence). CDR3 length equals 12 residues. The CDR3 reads CASSGGSGTQYF. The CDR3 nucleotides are TGCGCCAGCAGCGGAGGGAGTGGGACCCAGTACTTC.

The CDR3 nucleotides are TGTGCCAGCACGCCAGGGGGCAACAGCAATCAGCCCCAGCATTTT. Residues: CASTPGGNSNQPQHF. The chain is built from TRBV6-6 and TRBJ1-5; 8 bases align to TRBD1. The CDR3 sequence is 15 residues long. Per germline, CDR1 MNHNY and CDR2 SVGAGI (reference sequence). V trimming: 7 bases; J trimming: 1 base; junction bases outside the gene matches: 6.

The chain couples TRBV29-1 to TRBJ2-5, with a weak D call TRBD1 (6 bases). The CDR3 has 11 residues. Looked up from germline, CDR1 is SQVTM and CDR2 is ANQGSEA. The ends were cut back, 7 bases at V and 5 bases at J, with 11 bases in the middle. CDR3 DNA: TGCAGCGCTTATAGGGGGGAGACCCAGTACTTC. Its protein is CSAYRGETQYF.

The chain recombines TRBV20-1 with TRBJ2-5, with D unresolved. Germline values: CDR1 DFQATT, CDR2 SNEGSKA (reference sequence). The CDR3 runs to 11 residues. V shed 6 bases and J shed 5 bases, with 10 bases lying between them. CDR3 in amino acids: CSAMYWETQYF. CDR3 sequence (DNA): TGCAGTGCAATGTACTGGGAGACCCAGTACTTC.

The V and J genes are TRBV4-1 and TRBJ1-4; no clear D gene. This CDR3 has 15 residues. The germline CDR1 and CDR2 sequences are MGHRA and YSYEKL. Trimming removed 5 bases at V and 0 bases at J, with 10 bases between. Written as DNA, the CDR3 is TGCGCCAGCAGCGCCAGGTCTGCAACTAATGAAAAACTGTTTTTT. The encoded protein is CASSARSATNEKLFF.

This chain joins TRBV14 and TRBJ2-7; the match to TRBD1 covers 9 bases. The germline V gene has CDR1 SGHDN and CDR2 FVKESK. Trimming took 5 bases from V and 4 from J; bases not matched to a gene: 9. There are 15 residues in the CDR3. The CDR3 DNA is TGTGCCAGCAGCGGAATAACAGGGGGCATTTACGAGCAGTACTTC. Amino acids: CASSGITGGIYEQYF. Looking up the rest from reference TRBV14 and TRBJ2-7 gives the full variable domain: EAGVTQFPSHSVIEKGQTVTLRCDPISGHDNLYWYRRVMGKEIKFLLHFVKESKQDESGMPNNRFLAERTGGTYSTLKVQPAELEDSGVYFCASSGITGGIYEQYFGPGTRLTVT.

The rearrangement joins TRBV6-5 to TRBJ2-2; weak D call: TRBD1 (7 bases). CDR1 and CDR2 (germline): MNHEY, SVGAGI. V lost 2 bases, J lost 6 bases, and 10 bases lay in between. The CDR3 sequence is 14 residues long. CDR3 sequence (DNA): TGTGCCAGCAGTTACGGAGGGGGCCCCGGGGAGCTGTTTTTT. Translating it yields CASSYGGGPGELFF.

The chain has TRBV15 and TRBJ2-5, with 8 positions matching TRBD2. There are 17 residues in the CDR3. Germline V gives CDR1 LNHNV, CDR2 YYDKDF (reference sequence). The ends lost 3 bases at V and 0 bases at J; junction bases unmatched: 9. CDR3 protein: CATSSPPLAAYQETQYF. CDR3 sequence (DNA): TGTGCCACCAGCAGTCCTCCACTAGCGGCGTACCAAGAGACCCAGTACTTC.